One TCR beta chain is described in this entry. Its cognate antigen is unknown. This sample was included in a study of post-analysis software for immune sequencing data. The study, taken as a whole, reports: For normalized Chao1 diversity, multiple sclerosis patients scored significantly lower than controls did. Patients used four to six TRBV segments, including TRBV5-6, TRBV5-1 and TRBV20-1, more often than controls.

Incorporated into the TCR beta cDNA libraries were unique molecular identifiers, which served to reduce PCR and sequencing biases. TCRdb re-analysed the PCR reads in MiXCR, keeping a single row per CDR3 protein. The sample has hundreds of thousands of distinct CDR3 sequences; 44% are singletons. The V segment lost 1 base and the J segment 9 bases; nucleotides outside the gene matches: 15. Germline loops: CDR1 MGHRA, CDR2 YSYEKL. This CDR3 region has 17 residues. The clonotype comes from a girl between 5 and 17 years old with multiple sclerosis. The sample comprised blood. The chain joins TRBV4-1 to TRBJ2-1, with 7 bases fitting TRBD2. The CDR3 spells CASSQGGGTKLLGEQFF. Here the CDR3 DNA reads TGCGCCAGCAGCCAAGGGGGGGGGACGAAATTGTTAGGTGAGCAGTTCTTC.